The rows below give T cell receptor beta chains drawn from one sample of a study of cytomegalovirus exposure and HLA in healthy donors. Sequencing was performed with immunoSEQ multiplex PCR; in TCRdb, only in-frame clones are kept and a portion is missing. The sample records approximately 110,000 clones, 15% being singletons. Sequenced input: PBMCs. The source of these receptors is a woman aged 18-29 years in good health and CMV-seronegative. Each CDR3 is given with its conserved first and last residue. A D gene is named only where the DNA matches it firmly. Some rows mark clone size as missing; the rest say once, few, many or name a class of expanded clone.

d_gene,j_gene,abundance,v_gene,CDR3nt,CDR3aa
TRBD2,TRBJ2-1,NA,TRBV2,TGTGCCAGCAGTGAAGAACTAGCGCCGAACAATGAGCAGTTCTTC,CASSEELAPNNEQFF
NA,TRBJ2-5,NA,TRBV5-5,TGTGCCAGCAGCTTGTCAGGATCGGAGACCCAGTACTTC,CASSLSGSETQYF
NA,TRBJ2-2,few,TRBV2,TGTGCCAGCAATGGTGGGAGGCGGACCGGGGAGCTGTTTTTT,CASNGGRRTGELFF
NA,TRBJ2-7,NA,TRBV21-1,TGTGCCAGCAGCCGTCGGCGCCTAGGATACGAGCAGTACTTC,CASSRRRLGYEQYF
NA,TRBJ1-1,few,TRBV4-1,TGCGCCAGCAGCCAGGCTACAACAGGGATAGACACTGAAGCTTTCTTT,CASSQATTGIDTEAFF
NA,TRBJ1-5,NA,TRBV19,TGTGCCAGTAGGGCAACAGCGTCGGGGAATCAGCCCCAGCATTTT,CASRATASGNQPQHF
NA,TRBJ2-5,once,TRBV11-2,TGTGCCAGCAGCTTAGGCCCCAGTTGGGAGACCCAGTACTTC,CASSLGPSWETQYF
NA,TRBJ2-3,NA,TRBV15,TGTGCCACCAGCAGGTTACTAGGAGGAAGGGGGGGAGGCCTCACAGATACGCAGTATTTT,CATSRLLGGRGGGLTDTQYF
NA,TRBJ2-2,NA,TRBV30,TGTGCCTGGAGCGACTTCGGGGAGCTGTTTTTT,CAWSDFGELFF
NA,TRBJ1-3,few,TRBV4-2,TGTGCCAGCAGCCAAGATACAGGGGGAAACACCATATATTTT,CASSQDTGGNTIYF
TRBD2,TRBJ2-1,NA,TRBV30,TGTGCCTGGAGGGGACTAGCGCCTTACAATGAGCAGTTCTTC,CAWRGLAPYNEQFF
TRBD1,TRBJ2-5,NA,TRBV6-7,TGTGCCAGCAACAACGACAGGGGGAGTTTGGAGACCCAGTACTTC,CASNNDRGSLETQYF
TRBD2,TRBJ2-1,NA,TRBV9,TGTGCCAGCAGCCACCAGACTAGCGGGAGGGCCTTAGTTTCCTACAATGAGCAGTTCTTC,CASSHQTSGRALVSYNEQFF
TRBD1,TRBJ2-4,NA,TRBV30,TGTGCCTGGAGTGGACAGGGGCTCGAAAACATTCAGTACTTC,CAWSGQGLENIQYF
NA,TRBJ2-1,NA,TRBV2,TGTGCCAGCAGTGCGGTCGATGAGCAGTTCTTC,CASSAVDEQFF
TRBD1,TRBJ2-1,NA,TRBV2,TGTGCCAGCAGCGACAGGGGAAACAATGAGCAGTTCTTC,CASSDRGNNEQFF
NA,TRBJ1-6,NA,TRBV30,TGTGCCTGGAGTGTACTAGCGGGGTCCCGTGGGGCACCCCTCCACTTT,CAWSVLAGSRGAPLHF
TRBD2,TRBJ2-1,NA,TRBV7-3,TGTGCCAGCAGCTCCGGGGGAGCGGGGGCCCGAGGGGGGCAGTTCTTC,CASSSGGAGARGGQFF
TRBD1,TRBJ1-4,NA,TRBV7-9,TGTGCCAGCAGCTTCCGGGACAGGGTCCTTACAACTAATGAAAAACTGTTTTTT,CASSFRDRVLTTNEKLFF
NA,TRBJ2-1,NA,TRBV6-1,TGTGCCAGCAGGGAGGGTGAGTCGGCGTTCTTC,CASREGESAFF
NA,TRBJ2-1,NA,TRBV9,TGTGCCAGCAGCGTAGATGTTAGGAGTTACAATGAGCAGTTCTTC,CASSVDVRSYNEQFF
NA,TRBJ1-4,NA,TRBV27,TGTGCCAGCAGTCTCAACAGGGTTAGAGAAAAACTGTTTTTT,CASSLNRVREKLFF
TRBD2,TRBJ2-6,NA,TRBV5-8,TGTGCCAGCAGCTCATGGGGGGGTGGGGCCAACGTCCTGACTTTC,CASSSWGGGANVLTF